Below, 10 T cell receptor beta chains from the same sample are listed, as sequenced in a study of monozygotic twins with inflammatory bowel disease. TCRdb reprocessed the 5' RACE reads and stores each CDR3 protein as one record, lacking DNA. This repertoire comprises a few hundred thousand distinct CDR3 sequences; its ten largest clones make up around 2.5%. Sequencing was done on a sample of blood. These receptors came from a human donor with ulcerative colitis or Crohn's disease, or a healthy co-twin of an affected twin (not recorded which).

J is TRBJ1-4 and V is TRBV6-5. CDR3 size: 15 residues. Germline-derived CDR1 and CDR2 are MNHEY and SVGAGI. This CDR3 reads CASSLWTSANEKLFF.

The rearrangement links TRBV5-1 to TRBJ2-1. Germline V gives CDR1 SGHRS, CDR2 YFSETQ. The CDR3 extends over 14 amino acids. The CDR3 reads CASSLGGSYNEQFF. The whole variable domain, filled in from reference TRBV5-1 and TRBJ2-1, reads KAGVTQTPRYLIKTRGQQVTLSCSPISGHRSVSWYQQTPGQGLQFLFEYFSETQRNKGNFPGRFSGRQFSNSRSEMNVSTLELGDSALYLCASSLGGSYNEQFFGPGTRLTVL.

CDR3 region: CASSWLAGTSTDTQYF. The gene calls are TRBV4-1 and TRBJ2-3; no DNA is available, so the TRBD2 call from TCRdb remains unchecked. The length of the CDR3 is 16 residues. Germline lookup yields CDR1 MGHRA and CDR2 YSYEKL.

The rearrangement uses TRBV7-2 and TRBJ2-5. CDR3 length: 11 amino acids. CDR1 is SGHTA and CDR2 is FQGNSA in the germline V gene. The CDR3 here is CAISTAETQYF.

The chain joins TRBV6-2 or TRBV6-3 to TRBJ2-7; TCRdb gives TRBD1 as the D gene, but with no DNA this cannot be confirmed. This CDR3 region has 14 residues. The germline V gene encodes CDR1 MNHEY and CDR2 SVGEGT. CDR3 in amino acids: CASSYGDTRYEQYF.

The V gene is TRBV19, the J gene TRBJ2-3; the TCRdb D gene call, TRBD1, has no DNA to confirm it. This CDR3 contains 17 residues. From germline, CDR1 is LNHDA and CDR2 SQIVND (reference sequence). The CDR3 region is CASSIPTLGPGGDTQYF.

The chain employs TRBV5-1 and TRBJ2-1; TCRdb reports TRBD1, a call that lacks DNA to check it against. The CDR3 runs to 11 residues. Looked up from germline, CDR1 is SGHRS and CDR2 is YFSETQ. The CDR3 spells CASSPGQGFHF.

This rearrangement joins TRBV5-6 to TRBJ1-6. Per germline, CDR1 SGHDT and CDR2 YYEEEE. The CDR3 extends over 15 amino acids. CDR3 sequence reads: CASSLRGSYNSPLHF.

This chain connects TRBV6-2 or TRBV6-3 to TRBJ1-5; TCRdb's D gene call, TRBD1, goes unchecked for lack of DNA. The CDR3 extends over 16 amino acids. Germline CDR1 reads MNHEY; CDR2 reads SVGEGT. CDR3 amino acids: CASSYSRAGGNQPQHF.

The chain's CDR3 is CASSLDYRSYNEQFF. This rearrangement joins TRBV5-4 to TRBJ2-1. CDR1 and CDR2 from the germline V gene are SGHNT and YYREEE (reference sequence). This CDR3 spans 15 amino acids.